Given below is one T cell receptor (beta chain) in context. It has no known antigen specificity. No per-base quality is available; no much larger clone lies one base away. Ficoll-Paque density gradient centrifugation was used to isolate PBMCs. This entry is derived from a study of T-cell memory formation after mild COVID-19 (dated by TCRdb to the early 2020s). Notes on the research overall: TCR sequence clusters from the two donors were found to be largely donor specific. Longitudinal TCRalpha and TCRbeta repertoire sequencing tracked T-cell clones expanding and contracting after mild COVID-19 in a couple of donors. Two young, previously healthy adult volunteers made up the cohort, one male and one female. What the study reported, not specific to this receptor: Only a couple of mild cases were covered in the study, and larger cohorts including severe cases with pre-infection samples were considered necessary. Whether the second-wave clones peaking on day 37 were SARS-CoV-2 specific was not confirmed. From day 15 to 85, contracting clones showed balanced CD4/CD8 phenotypes, whereas a second wave of clones that expanded from day 15 to 37 leaned towards CD4+. Contracting CD4+ clones turned up mainly in the CM and EM memory subsets, whereas EMRA was where CD8+ clones were enriched. Some responding clones were found in pre-infection memory, which suggests that pre-existing cross-reactive memory T cells took part in the SARS-CoV-2 response.

Sequences SQVTM (CDR1) and ANQGSEA (CDR2) are obtained from the germline V gene. From its cysteine to its phenylalanine, the CDR3 spans 13 amino acids. The kept DNA is CDR3 alone, 39 bases in frame from the first base. V and J lose 5 bases and 0 bases, and a span of 11 bases separates them. The sequencer was an Illumina NovaSeq 6000. TCRalpha and TCRbeta cDNA libraries were constructed by 5'RACE with constant-segment primers, with sample barcodes and unique molecular identifiers being introduced. RNA was extracted from every sample with Trizol reagent. Libraries were amplified in two PCR steps, with a second sample barcode and Illumina TruSeq adapters added in the second step. Sequencing of the libraries was done on an Illumina NovaSeq, producing 2 x 150 bp paired-end reads. From the authors' description of their analysis: The reads were demultiplexed and collapsed into UMI-guided consensus sequences using migec v1.2.7. Using mixcr v2.1.11, the UMI consensuses were aligned to TRA and TRB V and J templates and assembled into clonotypes. A clonotype was counted as expanded or contracted only if both edgeR and NoisET called the change significant, with noise models trained on biological replicates. For edgeR calls, the cutoffs were a false discovery rate-adjusted p below 0.01 and a log2 fold-change threshold of 1. As an exploratory analysis of dynamics, PCA with hierarchical clustering was applied to max-normalized trajectories of the 1000 most abundant clonotypes. Separately sequenced CD4+ and CD8+ repertoires were used to assign a CD4 or CD8 phenotype to each responding clone. Clones were called with MiXCR by TCRdb after fastp trimmed the public reads at Q25, and only in-frame beta chains were retained. Rows matching on CDR3 protein sequence are summarized as one entry with the most common DNA and genes. TCRdb's processing, not the authors', yielded these V and J calls. For this sample the table gives about 270,000 distinct CDR3 sequences, of which 15% to 20% were detected only once. The top ten clonotypes cover more than 20% of the sample.

This sequence originates from a man younger than 35 who had mild COVID-19 (a few samples of this study predate the infection). The sample titles of this study are shuffled in the database, so cell type and time point are left out; the donor was told from shared clones. Sequenced: PBMCs or a T cell subset sorted from them (not recorded which). The chain employs TRBV29-1 and TRBJ2-7, with the D gene not clear enough to name. CDR3 protein: CSVSTTGSYEQYF. The nucleotide sequence reads TGCAGCGTTTCGACAACCGGCTCCTACGAGCAGTACTTC.